The clone carrying this TCR beta chain occurred a few times. Its antigen is not known. This record comes from a study of graft-versus-host responses after intestinal transplantation. About the research overall: The whole recipient group had anti-thymocyte globulin induction followed by tacrolimus and steroids for around 3 years. Study-wide findings and caveats: Allograft graft-versus-host to host-versus-graft clonal ratios ran high in patients with graft-donor T cell macrochimerism.

The CDR3 covers 13 residues. Trimming at V came to 6 bases and at J to 3 bases, leaving 2 bases not matched to a gene. Germline CDR1 reads SEHNR; CDR2 reads FQNEAQ (reference sequence). Libraries were prepared by immunoSEQ multiplex PCR; TCRdb keeps only in-frame clonotypes and omits some of them. This sample has some 97,000 clones, with less than 90% found just once. This chain joins TRBV7-9 and TRBJ1-3; 7 bases are a match to TRBD1. Sequences were derived from unstimulated CD4+ T cells sorted from spleen or lymph node cells, sampled before transplant. The sequence came from a human donor who was the organ donor for an intestinal transplant. The CDR3 sequence: CASSNRGGNTIYF. CDR3 in DNA: TGTGCCAGCAGTAACAGGGGTGGAAACACCATATATTTT.